The present entry profiles one T cell receptor (beta chain) with its context. Its antigen is as yet unknown. This specimen belongs to a study of T-cell memory formation after mild COVID-19. At the level of the study: Clusters were largely donor specific.

The study, taken as a whole, reports: Whereas later expanders leaned CD4+, clones contracting day 15 to 85 showed a balanced CD4/CD8 makeup. Memory sampled before infection contained some responding clones, suggesting cross-reactive memory joined.

This CDR3 is 13 amino acids long. V was cut by 1 base and J by 7 bases, with 11 bases left in between. Germline CDR1 and CDR2: LGHNA and YSLEER. TCRdb itself ran the 5' RACE reads through MiXCR, one entry per CDR3 protein. This table holds under 300,000 distinct CDR3 sequences, under 20% found once. Sequencing was done on a sample of PBMCs or a T cell subset sorted from them (not recorded which). The sequence was collected from a man aged 18 to 29 who had mild COVID-19 (a few samples of this study predate the infection). Cell type and time point are not known. This chain joins TRBV4-3 and TRBJ2-7; D gene ambiguous. The CDR3 spells CASSQALGWEQYV. The CDR3 nucleotides read TGCGCCAGCAGCCAAGCTCTCGGTTGGGAGCAGTACGTC.